This record covers a single T cell receptor beta chain. Its antigen is undetermined. Germline CDR1 and CDR2: SGHTA and FQGNSA. The CDR3 has 14 amino acids. Trimming removed 2 bases from V and 2 bases from J, with 10 bases in between. The PCR was carried out with 60 Vbeta primers and 13 Jbeta primers. Repertoires were generated with immunoSEQ multiplex PCR, while TCRdb's copy carries only in-frame clones and drops some. This sample's table reports around 76,000 clones. This record comes from a study of cytomegalovirus exposure and HLA in healthy donors. Overall study findings and caveats: Likely technical artifact: a cluster of highly shared sequence variants. According to a later analysis, donors in an Asian-associated ancestry cluster reportedly had fewer N-insertions than the roughly 670-donor mean.

These donors, healthy bone marrow donors, were studied. Sequenced sample: PBMCs. The chain carries TRBV7-2 and TRBJ2-7; TRBD2 might be the D (7 bases). The TCR was taken from a man aged 40-49 years in good health and CMV-seronegative. DNA of the CDR3: TGTGCCAGCAGCTTAAGCGGGACACCCTACGAGCAGTACTTC. Translated: CASSLSGTPYEQYF.